This T cell receptor beta chain was captured by sequencing in a study of blood T cell repertoires in COVID-19. At the level of the study: The origin of the acute and convalescent COVID-19 samples was the United States, Italy and Spain. Sources were T cells, B-cell-depleted T cells, or PBMCs; the material itself was cDNA or gDNA.

As handled by the study authors: Reference gene primer amplification gave estimated nucleated cell counts. Only in-frame clones appear in the TCRdb table, and some are missing; sequencing was by immunoSEQ multiplex PCR. For V, J and clone size, that table is used; D and trimming come from the DNA. The sample includes approximately 92,000 clones, 84% of them seen just once. The sample consisted of peripheral blood. This TCR derives from a man between 65 and 79 years old with active or convalescent COVID-19.

The CDR3 loop reads CASSLESAGGADTQYF. CDR3 sequence (DNA): TGCGCCAGCAGCTTGGAGTCGGCGGGGGGCGCAGATACGCAGTATTTT. V is TRBV5-1 and J is TRBJ2-3; 8 nucleotides match TRBD2. V shed 0 bases, J shed 4 bases, and the junction held 7 bases outside the gene matches. Germline values: CDR1 SGHRS, CDR2 YFSETQ. There are 16 residues in the CDR3.